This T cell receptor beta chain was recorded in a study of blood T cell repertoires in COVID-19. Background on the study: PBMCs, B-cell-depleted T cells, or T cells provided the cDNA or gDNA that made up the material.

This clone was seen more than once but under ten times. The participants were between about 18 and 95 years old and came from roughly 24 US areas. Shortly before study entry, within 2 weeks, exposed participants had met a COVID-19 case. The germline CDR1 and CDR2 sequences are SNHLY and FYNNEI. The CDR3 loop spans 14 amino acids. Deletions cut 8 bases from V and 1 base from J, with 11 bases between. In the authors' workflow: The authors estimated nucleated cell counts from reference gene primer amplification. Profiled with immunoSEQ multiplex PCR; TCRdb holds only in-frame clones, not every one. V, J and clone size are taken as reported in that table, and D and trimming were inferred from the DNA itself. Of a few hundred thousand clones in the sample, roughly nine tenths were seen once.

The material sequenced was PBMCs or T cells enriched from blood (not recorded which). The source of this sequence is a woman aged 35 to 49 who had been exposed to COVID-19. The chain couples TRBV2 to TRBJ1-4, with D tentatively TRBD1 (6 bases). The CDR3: CASDPGQTNEKLFF. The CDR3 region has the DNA TGTGCCAGCGACCCGGGACAAACTAATGAAAAACTGTTTTTT.